This TCR beta chain was identified in a study of blood T cell repertoires in COVID-19. Overall study context: The United States, Italy and Spain supplied acute and convalescent COVID-19 samples. The analysed material was cDNA or gDNA that came from T cells, B-cell-depleted T cells, or PBMCs.

CDR3 length: 15 residues. Looked up from germline, CDR1 is SGHTA and CDR2 is FQGNSA. V lost 5 bases and J 5 bases, leaving 15 bases between the germline ends. The authors' processing: Amplifying reference gene primers gave estimates of nucleated cell counts. Sequencing used immunoSEQ multiplex PCR; TCRdb keeps in-frame clones, though not all of them. D and trimming were read from the DNA, whereas the V and J calls and clone size are those reported in that table. This sample has about 50,000 clones, with around 82% found just once. The V gene is TRBV7-2, the J gene TRBJ1-4; no definite D call. The receptor comes from a human donor in a cohort sampled during active COVID-19. The sequenced sample was peripheral blood. The CDR3 sequence is CASSARRGFNEKLFF. The CDR3 coding sequence is TGTGCCAGCAGCGCGAGGCGGGGATTCAATGAAAAACTGTTTTTT.